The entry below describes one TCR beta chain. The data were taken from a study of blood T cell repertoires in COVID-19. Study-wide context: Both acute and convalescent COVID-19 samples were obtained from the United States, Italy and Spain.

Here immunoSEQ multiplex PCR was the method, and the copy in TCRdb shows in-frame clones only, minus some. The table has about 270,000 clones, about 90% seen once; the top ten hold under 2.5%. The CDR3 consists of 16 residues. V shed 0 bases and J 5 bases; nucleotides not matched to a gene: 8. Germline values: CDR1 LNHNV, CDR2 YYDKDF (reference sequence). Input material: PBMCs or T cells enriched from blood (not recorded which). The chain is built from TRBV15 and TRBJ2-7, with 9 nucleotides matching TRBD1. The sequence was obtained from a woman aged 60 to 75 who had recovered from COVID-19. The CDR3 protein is CATSREWGQGVNEQYF. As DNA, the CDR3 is TGTGCCACCAGCAGAGAGTGGGGACAGGGTGTCAACGAGCAGTACTTC.